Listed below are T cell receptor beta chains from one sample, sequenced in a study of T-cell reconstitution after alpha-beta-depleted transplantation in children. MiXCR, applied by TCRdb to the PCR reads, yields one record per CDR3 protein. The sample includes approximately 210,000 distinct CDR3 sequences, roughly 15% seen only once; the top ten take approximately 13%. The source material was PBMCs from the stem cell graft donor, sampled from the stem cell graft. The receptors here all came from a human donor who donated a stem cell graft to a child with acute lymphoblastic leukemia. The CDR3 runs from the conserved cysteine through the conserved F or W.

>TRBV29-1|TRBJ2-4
CSVEPTGMGDIQYF
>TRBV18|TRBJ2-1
CASSPLAGPYNEQFF
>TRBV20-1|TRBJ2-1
CSARGVEQFF
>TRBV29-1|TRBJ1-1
CSVDSDLNTEAFF
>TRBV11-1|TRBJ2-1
CASSRTSGPYNEQFF
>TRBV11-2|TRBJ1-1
CASSRAWKMNTEAFF
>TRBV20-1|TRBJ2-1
CSPLGQGAGNEQFF
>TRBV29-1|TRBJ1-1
CSVEAPTDRGDMAFF
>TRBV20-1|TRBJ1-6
CSAREQGLPLHF
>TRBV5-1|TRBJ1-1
CASSLYRMNTEAFF
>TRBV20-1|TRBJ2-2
CSAKRDYNTGELFF
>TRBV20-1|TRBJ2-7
CSARGDRTFGEQYF
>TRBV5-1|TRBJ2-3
CASSSDGFDTQYF
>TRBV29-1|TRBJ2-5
CSADRGQYF
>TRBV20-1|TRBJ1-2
CSASRGRGYTF
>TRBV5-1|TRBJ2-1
CASSLGAIEQFF
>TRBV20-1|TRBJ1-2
CSARPDRRDYGYTF
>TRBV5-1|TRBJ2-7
CASSLEGGGYEQYF
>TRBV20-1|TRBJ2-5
CSAPRGSGAQYF
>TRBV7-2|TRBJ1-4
CASSATGATNEKLFF
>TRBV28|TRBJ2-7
CATIPGTGAEEQYF
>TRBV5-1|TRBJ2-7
CASSRGGDRGQNEQYF
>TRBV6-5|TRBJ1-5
CASSYSRIGSNQPQHF
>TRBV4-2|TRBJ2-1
CASSPDADEQFF
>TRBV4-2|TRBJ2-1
CASSQVPLGGSYNEQFF
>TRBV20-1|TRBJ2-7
CSATPSGNFDYEQYF
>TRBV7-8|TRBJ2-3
CASSLVGRRLSSTDTQYF
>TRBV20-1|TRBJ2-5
CSAQKSGGGGETQYF
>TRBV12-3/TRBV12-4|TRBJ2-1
CASSLGFGANEQFF
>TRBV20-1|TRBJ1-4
CSARGRSGEKLFF
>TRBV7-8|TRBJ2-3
CASSLPRDTQYF
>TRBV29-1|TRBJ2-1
CSVEEIGWGGTSSYNEQFF
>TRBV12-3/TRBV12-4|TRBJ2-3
CASSLGQGLWTQYF
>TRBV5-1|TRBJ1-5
CASSYGQNPNQPQHF
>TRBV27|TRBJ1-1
CASSPTQGNTEAFF